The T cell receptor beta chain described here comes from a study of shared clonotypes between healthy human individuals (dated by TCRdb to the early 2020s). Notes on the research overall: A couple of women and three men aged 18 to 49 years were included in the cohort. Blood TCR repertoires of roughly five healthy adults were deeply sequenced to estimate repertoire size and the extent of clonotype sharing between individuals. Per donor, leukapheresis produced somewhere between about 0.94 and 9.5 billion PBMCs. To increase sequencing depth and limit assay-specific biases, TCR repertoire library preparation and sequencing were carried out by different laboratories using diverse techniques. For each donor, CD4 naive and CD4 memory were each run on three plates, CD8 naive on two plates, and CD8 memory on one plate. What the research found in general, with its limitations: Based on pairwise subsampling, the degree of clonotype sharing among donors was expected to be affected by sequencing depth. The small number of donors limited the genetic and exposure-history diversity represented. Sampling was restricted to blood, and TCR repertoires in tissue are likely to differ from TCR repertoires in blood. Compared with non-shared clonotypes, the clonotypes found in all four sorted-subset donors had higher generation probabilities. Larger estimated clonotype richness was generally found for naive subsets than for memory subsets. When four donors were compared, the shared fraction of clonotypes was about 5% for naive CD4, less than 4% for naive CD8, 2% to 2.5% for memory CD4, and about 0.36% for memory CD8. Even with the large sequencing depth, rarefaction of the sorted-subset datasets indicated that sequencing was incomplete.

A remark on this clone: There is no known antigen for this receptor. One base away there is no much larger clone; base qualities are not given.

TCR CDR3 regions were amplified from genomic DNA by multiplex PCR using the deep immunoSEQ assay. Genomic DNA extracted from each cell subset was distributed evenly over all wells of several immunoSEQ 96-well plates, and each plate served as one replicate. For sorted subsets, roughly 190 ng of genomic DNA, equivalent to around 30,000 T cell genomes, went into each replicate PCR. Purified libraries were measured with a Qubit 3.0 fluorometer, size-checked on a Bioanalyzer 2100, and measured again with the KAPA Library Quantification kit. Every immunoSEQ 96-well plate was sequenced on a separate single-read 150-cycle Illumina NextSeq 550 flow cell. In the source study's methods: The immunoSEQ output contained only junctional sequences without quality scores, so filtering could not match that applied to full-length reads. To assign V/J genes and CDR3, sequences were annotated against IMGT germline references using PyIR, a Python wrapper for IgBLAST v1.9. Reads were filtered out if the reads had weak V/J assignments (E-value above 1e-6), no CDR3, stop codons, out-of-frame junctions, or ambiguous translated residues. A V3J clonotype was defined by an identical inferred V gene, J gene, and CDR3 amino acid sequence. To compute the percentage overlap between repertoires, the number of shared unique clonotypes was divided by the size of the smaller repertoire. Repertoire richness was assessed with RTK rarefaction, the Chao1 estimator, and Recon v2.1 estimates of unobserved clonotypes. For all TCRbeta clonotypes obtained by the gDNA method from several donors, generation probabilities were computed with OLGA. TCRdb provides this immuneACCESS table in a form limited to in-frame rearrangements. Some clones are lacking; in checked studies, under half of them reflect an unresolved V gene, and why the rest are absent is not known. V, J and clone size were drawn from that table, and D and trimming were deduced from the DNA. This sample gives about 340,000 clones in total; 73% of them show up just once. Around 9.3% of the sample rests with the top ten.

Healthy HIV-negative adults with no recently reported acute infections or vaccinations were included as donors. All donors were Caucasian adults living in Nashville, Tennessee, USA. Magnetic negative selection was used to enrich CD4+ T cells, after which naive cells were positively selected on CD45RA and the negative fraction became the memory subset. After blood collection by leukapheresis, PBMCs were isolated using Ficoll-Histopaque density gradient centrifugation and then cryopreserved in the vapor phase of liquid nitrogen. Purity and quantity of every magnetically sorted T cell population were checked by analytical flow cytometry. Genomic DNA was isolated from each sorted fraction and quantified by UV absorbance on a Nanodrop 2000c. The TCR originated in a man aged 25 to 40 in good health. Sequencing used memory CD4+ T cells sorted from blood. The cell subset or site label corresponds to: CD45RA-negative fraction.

The CDR3 protein is CASSPLGSTGHQYF. The nucleotide sequence reads as follows: TGTGCCAGCAGCCCGTTGGGGTCTACAGGTCACCAGTACTTC. The receptor chain draws on TRBV7-8 and TRBJ2-5; the best D guess is TRBD1, with 5 bases matching. Trimming removed 5 bases from V and 10 bases from J, leaving 20 bases between the germline ends. From the cysteine through the phenylalanine, the CDR3 covers 14 amino acids. CDR3 DNA only is kept here, 42 bases in frame from base 1. CDR1 SGHVS and CDR2 FQNEAQ were looked up in the germline V gene.